This T cell receptor beta chain was recorded in a study of control samples from healthy donors and cancer patients. The method was immunoSEQ multiplex PCR; TCRdb's version includes in-frame clones alone and lacks a portion of them. In the table there are more than 100,000 clones, 70% to 90% of which are singletons. Germline lookup yields CDR1 SGDLS and CDR2 YYNGEE. The V end lost 0 bases, the J end lost 2 bases, and 3 bases lay between the germline ends. The CDR3 consists of 13 residues. Sample: blood. This clonotype originated in a man aged 35 to 55 in good health. This sequence joins TRBV9 and TRBJ1-3, with D unclear. The CDR3 nucleotides are TGTGCCAGCAGCGTAGGCACTGGAAACACCATATATTTT. Translating gives CASSVGTGNTIYF.